This T cell receptor beta chain was profiled in a study of glioma-infiltrating T cells. Germline loops: CDR1 KGHSH, CDR2 LQKENI. There are 13 residues in the CDR3. V was pared by 3 bases and J by 0 bases, with 3 bases between. General observations from the study: Tissue and blood shared very few CDR3 sequences. Above-expected tissue-blood divergence occurred in all gliomas, most in low-grade ones.

In its sample, this clonotype was seen many times. The antigen remains unidentified. Using RNA template, CDR3s of TCR alpha and beta were amplified with iRepertoire arm-PCR. MiXCR, run by TCRdb on the multiplex PCR reads, gives a single entry per CDR3 protein. The sample carries approximately 120,000 distinct CDR3 sequences, under 30% recorded once. The clonotype was recovered from a human donor with low-grade glioma or glioblastoma, undergoing nonglioma brain surgery, or in good health (not recorded which). Sequenced: glioma tissue, nonneoplastic brain tissue, or PBMCs (not recorded which). This sequence joins TRBV18 and TRBJ1-5; no firm D call. CDR3 amino acids: CASSPGSNQPQHF. Here the CDR3 DNA reads TGTGCCAGCTCACCGGGTAGCAATCAGCCCCAGCATTTT.